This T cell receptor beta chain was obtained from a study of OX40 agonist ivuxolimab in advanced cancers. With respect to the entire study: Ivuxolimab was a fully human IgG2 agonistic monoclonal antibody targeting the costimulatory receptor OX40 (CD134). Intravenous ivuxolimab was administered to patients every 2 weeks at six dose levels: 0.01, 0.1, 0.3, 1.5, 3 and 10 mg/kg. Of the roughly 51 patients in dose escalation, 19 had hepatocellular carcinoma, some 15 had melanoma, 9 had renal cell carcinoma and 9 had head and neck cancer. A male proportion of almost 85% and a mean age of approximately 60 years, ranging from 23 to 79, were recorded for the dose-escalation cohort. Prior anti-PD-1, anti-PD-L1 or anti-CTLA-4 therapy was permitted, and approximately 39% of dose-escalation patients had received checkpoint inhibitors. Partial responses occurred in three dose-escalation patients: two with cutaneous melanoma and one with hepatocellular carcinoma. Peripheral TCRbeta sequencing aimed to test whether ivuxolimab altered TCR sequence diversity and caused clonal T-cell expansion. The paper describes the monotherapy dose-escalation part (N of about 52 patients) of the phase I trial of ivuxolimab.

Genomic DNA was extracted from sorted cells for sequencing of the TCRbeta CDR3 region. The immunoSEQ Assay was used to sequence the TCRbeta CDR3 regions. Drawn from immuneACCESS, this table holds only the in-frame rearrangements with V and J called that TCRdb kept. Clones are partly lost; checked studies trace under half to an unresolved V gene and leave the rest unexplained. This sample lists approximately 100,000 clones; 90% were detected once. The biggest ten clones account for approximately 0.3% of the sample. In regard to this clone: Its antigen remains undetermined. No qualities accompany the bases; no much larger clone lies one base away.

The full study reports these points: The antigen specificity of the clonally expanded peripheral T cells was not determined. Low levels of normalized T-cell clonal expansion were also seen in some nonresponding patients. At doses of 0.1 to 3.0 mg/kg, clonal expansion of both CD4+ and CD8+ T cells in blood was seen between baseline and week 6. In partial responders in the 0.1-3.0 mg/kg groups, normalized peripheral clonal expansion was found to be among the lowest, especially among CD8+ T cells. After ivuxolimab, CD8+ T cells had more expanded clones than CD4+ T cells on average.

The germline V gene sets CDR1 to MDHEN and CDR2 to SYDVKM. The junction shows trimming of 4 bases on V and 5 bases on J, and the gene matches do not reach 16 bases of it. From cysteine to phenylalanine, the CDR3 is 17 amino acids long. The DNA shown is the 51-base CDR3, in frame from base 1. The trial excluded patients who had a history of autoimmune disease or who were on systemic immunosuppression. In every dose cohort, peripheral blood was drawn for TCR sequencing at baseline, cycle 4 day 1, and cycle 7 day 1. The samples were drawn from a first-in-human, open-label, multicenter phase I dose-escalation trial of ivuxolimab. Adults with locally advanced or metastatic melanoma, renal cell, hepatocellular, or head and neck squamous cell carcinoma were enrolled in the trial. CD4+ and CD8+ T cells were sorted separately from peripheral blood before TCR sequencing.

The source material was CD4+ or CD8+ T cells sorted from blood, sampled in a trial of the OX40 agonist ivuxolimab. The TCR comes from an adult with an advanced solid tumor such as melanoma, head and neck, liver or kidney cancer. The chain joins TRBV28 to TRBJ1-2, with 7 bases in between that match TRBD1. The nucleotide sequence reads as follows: TGTGCCAGCAGTTCTACGATTAAACAGGGGCGTCTTTATGGCTACACCTTC. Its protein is CASSSTIKQGRLYGYTF.